These 26 T cell receptor beta chains share one sample of origin, sequenced in a study of beta chain features in type 1 diabetes. Expressed TCRB transcripts were sequenced because the entire RNA isolate underwent reverse transcription. The method was immunoSEQ multiplex PCR; TCRdb's version includes in-frame clones alone and lacks a portion of them. The sample carries under 850,000 clones, 13% recorded once. The antigens these receptors bind are not known. Study conclusions and caveats: Shorter TCRB CDR3s, moderately but significantly so, were found in Type 1 diabetes patients in all four CD4+ subsets.

Input material: naive CD4+ T cells from blood. The receptors were gathered from a man aged 18-30 years with type 1 diabetes.

This clone has a handful of counts. This rearrangement joins TRBV6-5 to TRBJ2-6, with D possibly being TRBD1 or TRBD2 (5 bases each). The CDR3 has 14 amino acids. The V and J ends lost 6 bases and 3 bases respectively, with 9 bases between them. CDR1 MNHEY and CDR2 SVGAGI come from the germline V gene. In DNA, the CDR3 is TGTGCCAGCAGCTCAGGGAGTGGGGCCAACGTCCTGACTTTC. Amino acids: CASSSGSGANVLTF.

This chain uses TRBV6-5 with TRBJ2-3; D tentatively reads TRBD1 or TRBD2 (5 bases each). Deletions cut 0 bases from V and 1 base from J, with 8 bases between. CDR3 length: 15 residues. Germline V CDR1 and CDR2: MNHEY, SVGAGI. The CDR3 reads CASSYSGDRTDTQYF. The DNA for the CDR3 is TGTGCCAGCAGTTACTCGGGGGACCGCACAGATACGCAGTATTTT.

V usage is TRBV6-6 and J usage is TRBJ2-1; the match to TRBD1 covers 11 bases. The CDR3 extends over 14 amino acids. From germline, CDR1 is MNHNY and CDR2 SVGAGI (reference sequence). V trimming: 6 bases; J trimming: 3 bases; junction bases outside the gene matches: 1. CDR3 bases: TGTGCCAGCAGGGGACAGGGGGTCTACAATGAGCAGTTCTTC. Residues: CASRGQGVYNEQFF.

The J gene is TRBJ1-6, the V gene TRBV10-3, with a possible D match to TRBD1 (6 bases). The V end was cut by 11 bases, the J end by 3 bases, with 11 bases between. CDR1 is ENHRY, CDR2 SYGVKD, per germline. The CDR3 spans 13 residues. Written as DNA, the CDR3 is TGTGCCTTAAGACAGGACTATAATTCACCCCTCCACTTT. Encoded protein: CALRQDYNSPLHF.

V is TRBV5-1 and J is TRBJ2-5; 8 bases are shared with TRBD1. J was trimmed by 4 bases and V by 4 bases; bases with no gene match: 9. CDR1 SGHRS and CDR2 YFSETQ come from the germline V gene. The CDR3 covers 15 residues. The CDR3 DNA sequence: TGCGCCAGCAGCGCCGACAGGGGTGGAGGAGAGACCCAGTACTTC. Residues: CASSADRGGGETQYF.

This chain joins TRBV2 and TRBJ2-1, with D maybe TRBD2 (5 bases). Per germline, CDR1 SNHLY and CDR2 FYNNEI. CDR3 size: 13 residues. V lost 6 bases, J lost 12 bases, and 18 bases lay in between. The CDR3 spells CASSEIAGDRQFF. The CDR3 coding sequence is TGTGCCAGCAGCGAAATCGCCGGGGATAGGCAGTTCTTC. Full variable domain (outside the CDR3, taken from reference TRBV2 and TRBJ2-1): EPEVTQTPSHQVTQMGQEVILRCVPISNHLYFYWYRQILGQKVEFLVSFYNNEISEKSEIFDDQFSVERPDGSNFTLKIRSTKLEDSAMYFCASSEIAGDRQFFGPGTRLTVL.

This clone was recorded a few times. The chain joins TRBV9 to TRBJ2-6; D perhaps matches TRBD1 (6 bases). CDR3 length: 19 residues. V was shortened by 1 base and J by 1 base, with 18 bases between the two germline ends. Germline values: CDR1 SGDLS, CDR2 YYNGEE. Written as DNA, the CDR3 is TGTGCCAGCAGCGTAACTGACGGACAGTTTATATCTGGGGCCAACGTCCTGACTTTC. Encoded protein: CASSVTDGQFISGANVLTF.

This clone occurred a few times. V and J are TRBV4-1 and TRBJ2-3, with D hard to call. Trimming pared 4 bases from V and 4 bases from J, leaving 12 bases between. The length of the CDR3 is 14 residues. CDR1 and CDR2 (germline): MGHRA, YSYEKL. The CDR3 bases are TGCGCCAGCAGCCGGACCCCCGTGGCAGATACGCAGTATTTT. Protein product: CASSRTPVADTQYF.

This clone was counted only a few times. This chain links TRBV2 with TRBJ1-1; unclear D gene. Trimming stripped 2 bases from V and 4 bases from J, with 8 bases between. The CDR3 has 13 amino acids. Germline loops: CDR1 SNHLY, CDR2 FYNNEI. CDR3 sequence: CASSELGSTEAFF. In nucleotides, the CDR3 is TGTGCCAGCAGTGAACTCGGGTCCACTGAAGCTTTCTTT. Variable domain in full (rest from reference TRBV2 and TRBJ1-1): EPEVTQTPSHQVTQMGQEVILRCVPISNHLYFYWYRQILGQKVEFLVSFYNNEISEKSEIFDDQFSVERPDGSNFTLKIRSTKLEDSAMYFCASSELGSTEAFFGQGTRLTVV.

Here the CDR3 DNA reads TGTGCCAGCAGCCCCCCCGGACAGGGACTCACCGGGGAGCTGTTTTTT. Amino acids: CASSPPGQGLTGELFF. The chain is built from TRBV11-3 and TRBJ2-2; 8 bases line up with TRBD1. Germline V lookup: CDR1 SGHNT, CDR2 YENEEA. J lost 4 bases, V lost 5 bases, and 9 bases had no gene match. This CDR3 region has 16 residues. The full variable domain, completed using reference TRBV11-3 and TRBJ2-2, is EAGVVQSPRYKIIEKKQPVAFWCNPISGHNTLYWYLQNLGQGPELLIRYENEEAVDDSQLPKDRFSAERLKGVDSTLKIQPAELGDSAVYLCASSPPGQGLTGELFFGEGSRLTVL.

This clone was seen only a few times. This chain links TRBV6-1 with TRBJ2-2; TRBD1 is a possible D gene (5 bases). Trimming pared 5 bases from V and 1 base from J, leaving 8 bases between. The CDR3 has 14 residues. Germline CDR1 and CDR2: MNHNS and SASEGT. In nucleotides, the CDR3 is TGTGCCAGCAGTCCGACAGTGAACACCGGGGAGCTGTTTTTT. The encoded protein is CASSPTVNTGELFF.

This clone has a handful of counts. J is TRBJ1-1 and V is TRBV7-9, with D tentatively TRBD1 (6 bases). The germline CDR1 and CDR2 sequences are SEHNR and FQNEAQ (reference sequence). V was shortened by 4 bases and J by 1 base, with 13 bases between the two germline ends. The CDR3 contains 15 residues. The CDR3 nucleotides are TGTGCCAGCAGCTCCCCATTGGGGGCGAACACTGAAGCTTTCTTT. This codes for CASSSPLGANTEAFF.

This clone was counted between two and nine times. V gene TRBV4-1 combines with J gene TRBJ2-5; perhaps TRBD1 as D (5 bases). Germline V CDR1 and CDR2: MGHRA, YSYEKL. This CDR3 contains 12 residues. V was shortened by 1 base and J by 7 bases, with 7 bases between the two germline ends. The CDR3 region is CASSQGQGTQYF. In DNA form, the CDR3 reads TGCGCCAGCAGCCAAGGTCAGGGGACCCAGTACTTC.

This clone has just a few counts. The rearrangement uses TRBV28 and TRBJ1-3; D ambiguous. Germline V gene lookup returns CDR1 MDHEN and CDR2 SYDVKM. The V end was cut by 2 bases, the J end by 2 bases, with 10 bases between. CDR3 size: 15 residues. CDR3 region: CASSLGHTAGNTIYF. In DNA form, the CDR3 reads TGTGCCAGCAGTTTAGGCCACACGGCTGGAAACACCATATATTTT.

Remarks on this clone: Distinct nucleotide sequences in the sample also encode this CDR3. This chain connects TRBV11-2 to TRBJ2-3; D gene uncertain. This CDR3 spans 12 amino acids. V lost 6 bases, J lost 3 bases, and 7 bases lay in between. Germline V lookup: CDR1 SGHAT, CDR2 FQNNGV. The CDR3 DNA sequence: TGTGCCAGCAGTCCCTCAACAGATACGCAGTATTTT. Its translation: CASSPSTDTQYF.

V is TRBV7-8 and J is TRBJ2-1; D is unclear. CDR3 size: 12 residues. The germline V and J ends were trimmed by 2 bases and 7 bases, with 6 bases remaining between them. Germline loops: CDR1 SGHVS, CDR2 FQNEAQ. CDR3 sequence reads: CASSLFGNEQFF. In DNA form, the CDR3 reads TGTGCCAGCAGCTTATTCGGGAATGAGCAGTTCTTC.

This clone has a handful of counts. The chain is built from TRBV7-6 and TRBJ2-5; maybe TRBD1 (5 bases). V lost 5 bases and J lost 9, with 19 bases in between. This CDR3 comprises 14 residues. CDR1 and CDR2 (germline): SGHVS, FNYEAQ. CDR3 bases: TGTGCCAGCAGCCCGCAGGGCGCCGAGTTGGCCCAGTACTTC. It encodes CASSPQGAELAQYF. Full variable domain (missing parts from reference TRBV7-6 and TRBJ2-5): GAGVSQSPRYKVTKRGQDVALRCDPISGHVSLYWYRQALGQGPEFLTYFNYEAQQDKSGLPNDRFSAERPEGSISTLTIQRTEQRDSAMYRCASSPQGAELAQYFGPGTRLLVL.

This chain connects TRBV29-1 to TRBJ2-5; D gene unclear. Trimming removed 5 bases at V and 0 bases at J, with 13 bases between. Per the germline V gene, CDR1 is SQVTM and CDR2 is ANQGSEA. The CDR3 extends over 14 amino acids. CDR3 protein: CSVKFSANQETQYF. CDR3 DNA sequence: TGCAGCGTTAAGTTTTCGGCTAACCAAGAGACCCAGTACTTC. The complete variable domain, with remaining parts taken from reference TRBV29-1 and TRBJ2-5, reads SAVISQKPSRDICQRGTSLTIQCQVDSQVTMMFWYRQQPGQSLTLIATANQGSEATYESGFVIDKFPISRPNLTFSTLTVSNMSPEDSSIYLCSVKFSANQETQYFGPGTRLLVL.

The V and J genes are TRBV15 and TRBJ2-5, with 11 bases matching TRBD1. The germline V gene has CDR1 LNHNV and CDR2 YYDKDF (reference sequence). The CDR3 contains 16 residues. J lost 5 bases, V lost 3 bases, and 8 bases had no gene match. CDR3 in DNA: TGTGCCACCAGCAGCCTGGGACAGGGGGTGTCGGAGACCCAGTACTTC. This encodes CATSSLGQGVSETQYF.

This clone was picked up a small number of times. The chain is built from TRBV21-1 and TRBJ1-4. TRBV21-1 represents a pseudogene. CDR3 length: 16 residues. The CDR3 spells CASGGKGSEGNEKLFF. CDR3 nucleotide sequence: TGTGCCAGCGGAGGGAAGGGCTCGGAGGGAAATGAAAAACTGTTTTTT.

This rearrangement joins TRBV29-1 to TRBJ2-7, with D perhaps matching TRBD2 (5 bases). V was trimmed by 4 bases and J by 5 bases, leaving 9 bases between them. The CDR3 loop spans 11 amino acids. Germline assignment: CDR1 SQVTM and CDR2 ANQGSEA. CDR3 DNA sequence: TGCAGCGTTGCGGGGATCCACGAGCAGTACTTC. Translating gives CSVAGIHEQYF.

This clone has only a few counts. The rearrangement links TRBV21-1 to TRBJ1-6. TRBV21-1 is recorded as a pseudogene. CDR3 size: 17 residues. CDR3 in DNA: TGTGCCAGCAGCAAAGCGAGGGGGGCCAGACCGAATTCACCCCTCCACTTT. Translating gives CASSKARGARPNSPLHF.

This clone has a single count. The chain combines TRBV28 with TRBJ2-3; 9 positions match TRBD1. The J segment lost 4 bases and the V segment lost 5 bases, leaving 7 bases of the junction unmatched. CDR3 length: 15 amino acids. CDR1 and CDR2 (germline): MDHEN, SYDVKM. CDR3 DNA: TGTGCCAGCAGTATCGTACAGGGGGCCTCAGATACGCAGTATTTT. Its protein is CASSIVQGASDTQYF.

Notes on this clone: The junction shows a germline mismatch at one end, possibly a read error. The chain is built from TRBV30 and TRBJ2-5, with no clear D. The CDR3 is 11 residues long. Germline CDR1 is GTSNPN and CDR2 is SVGIG (reference sequence). CDR3 in amino acids: CGWATQETQYF. CDR3 coding DNA: TGCGGTTGGGCAACCCAAGAGACCCAGTACTTC.

The chain couples TRBV28 to TRBJ1-2, with a tentative D call TRBD1 (5 bases). This CDR3 contains 12 residues. Germline loops: CDR1 MDHEN, CDR2 SYDVKM. Deletions cut 5 bases from V and 5 bases from J, with 9 bases between. The chain's CDR3 is CASSPEGYGYTF. CDR3 DNA: TGTGCCAGCAGTCCGGAGGGGTATGGCTACACCTTC.

This clone showed up just a few times. The V call is TRBV23-1, the J call TRBJ1-3; D is unresolved. TRBV23-1 is labeled an ORF, and its function is uncertain. The V end was cut by 0 bases, the J end by 3 bases, with 9 bases between. This CDR3 spans 15 amino acids. CDR3 region: CASSQSRGLGNTIYF. The CDR3 DNA reads as TGCGCCAGCAGTCAATCGAGAGGGCTTGGAAACACCATATATTTT.